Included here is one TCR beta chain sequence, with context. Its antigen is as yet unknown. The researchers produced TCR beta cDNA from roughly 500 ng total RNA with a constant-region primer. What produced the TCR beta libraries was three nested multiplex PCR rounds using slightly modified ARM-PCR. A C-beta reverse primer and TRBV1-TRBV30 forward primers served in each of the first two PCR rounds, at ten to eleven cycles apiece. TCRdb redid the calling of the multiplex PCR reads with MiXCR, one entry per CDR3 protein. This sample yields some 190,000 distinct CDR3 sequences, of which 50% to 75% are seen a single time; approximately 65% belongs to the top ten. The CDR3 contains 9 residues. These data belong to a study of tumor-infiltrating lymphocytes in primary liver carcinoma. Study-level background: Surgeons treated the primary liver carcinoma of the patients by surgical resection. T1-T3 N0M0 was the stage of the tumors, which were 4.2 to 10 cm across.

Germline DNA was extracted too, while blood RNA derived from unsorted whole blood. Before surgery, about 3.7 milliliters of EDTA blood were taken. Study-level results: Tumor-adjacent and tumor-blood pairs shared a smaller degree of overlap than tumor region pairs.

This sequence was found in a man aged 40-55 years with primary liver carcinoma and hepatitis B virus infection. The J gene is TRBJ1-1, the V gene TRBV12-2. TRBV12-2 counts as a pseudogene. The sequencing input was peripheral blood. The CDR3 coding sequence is TGTGCAAGTCGCCATGAAGCTTTCTTT. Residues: CASRHEAFF.